This entry concerns a single T cell receptor beta chain. Its matching antigen is unknown. The sample belongs to a study of vaccination effects on CD4 cells after COVID-19. The wider study: There were three convalescent patients sampled both early and late after vaccination. Samples gathered post-vaccine arrived a median of 72 days past the second dose.

Assay used: immunoSEQ multiplex PCR; TCRdb lists only in-frame clones, some missing. Here the sample spans about 18,000 clones, just over 75% being singletons. Study conclusions and caveats: At late timepoints after vaccination, vaccine- and infection-induced clones shrank markedly.

The germline V gene has CDR1 MNHEY and CDR2 SVGAGI. The CDR3 is 16 residues long. The ends lost 4 bases at V and 2 bases at J; junction bases unmatched: 10. Peptide-pool stimulation followed by sequencing identified expanded antigen-specific CD4+ clonotypes in the ViraFEST assay. Upon completion of approximately ten days in culture, CD4+ T cells were isolated. This individual contracted SARS-CoV-2 between March and December 2020, as verified by PCR. Participants were given two doses of BNT162b2 or mRNA-1273 vaccine. The sample consisted of CD4+ T cells from PBMCs cultured with SARS-CoV-2 spike peptides, taken after COVID-19 vaccination. This chain connects TRBV6-5 to TRBJ2-7; 8 bases are a match to TRBD2. The origin of this receptor is a human donor who had a prior SARS-CoV-2 infection. As DNA, the CDR3 is TGTGCCAGCAGTTCCCCTGGGCTAGCGGGTACCTACGAGCAGTACTTC. Residues: CASSSPGLAGTYEQYF.